The table lists the clone carrying this TCR beta chain with a few counts. Its antigen remains unknown. Reverse transcribing all isolated RNA meant expressed TCRB transcripts were sequenced. Sequenced by immunoSEQ multiplex PCR; TCRdb stores in-frame clones only, minus some. The table shows approximately 100,000 clones, with roughly 28% occurring only once. This entry comes from a study of beta chain features in type 1 diabetes. Germline assignment: CDR1 SEHNR and CDR2 FQNEAQ (reference sequence). The CDR3 is 15 amino acids. With V trimmed by 4 bases and J by 1 base, 3 bases remained unmatched. Findings and limits, study-wide: Insertion counts at VDJ junctions were lower in type 1 diabetes patients, who also showed more deletions there. Type 1 diabetes patients showed a moderate but significant shortening of TCRB CDR3s in all four CD4+ subsets.

Specimen: central memory CD4+ T cells from blood. The receptor was derived from a woman under 30 with type 1 diabetes. The chain has TRBV7-9 and TRBJ1-2; 10 bases align to TRBD1. The CDR3 DNA reads TGTGCCAGCAGCTCGGGACAGGGGAGTAACTATGGCTACACCTTC. As protein: CASSSGQGSNYGYTF.